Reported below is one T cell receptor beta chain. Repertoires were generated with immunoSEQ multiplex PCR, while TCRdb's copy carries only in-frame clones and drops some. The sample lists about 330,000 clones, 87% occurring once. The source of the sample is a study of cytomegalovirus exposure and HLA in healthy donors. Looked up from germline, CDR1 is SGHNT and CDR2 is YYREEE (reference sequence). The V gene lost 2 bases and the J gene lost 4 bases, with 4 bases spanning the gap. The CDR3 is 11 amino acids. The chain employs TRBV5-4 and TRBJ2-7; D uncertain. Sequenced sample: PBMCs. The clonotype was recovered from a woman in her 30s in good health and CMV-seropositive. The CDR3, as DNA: TGTGCCAGCAGCTTCGGGTACGAGCAGTACTTC. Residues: CASSFGYEQYF.